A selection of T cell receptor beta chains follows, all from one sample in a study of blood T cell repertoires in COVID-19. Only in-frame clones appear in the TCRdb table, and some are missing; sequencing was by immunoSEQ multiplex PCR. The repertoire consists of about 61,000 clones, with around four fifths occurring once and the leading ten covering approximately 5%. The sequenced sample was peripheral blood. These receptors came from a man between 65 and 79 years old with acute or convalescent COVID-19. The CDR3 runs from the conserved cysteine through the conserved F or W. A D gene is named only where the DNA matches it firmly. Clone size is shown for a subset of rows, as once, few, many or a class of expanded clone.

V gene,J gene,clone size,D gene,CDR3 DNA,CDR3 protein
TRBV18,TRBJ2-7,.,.,TGTGCCAGCTCACCAGGGGGGGCTGGGTCCTACGAGCAGTACTTC,CASSPGGAGSYEQYF
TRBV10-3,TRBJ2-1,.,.,TGTGCCATCAGTGAGCCGGGACACCAGGACAATGAGCAGTTCTTC,CAISEPGHQDNEQFF
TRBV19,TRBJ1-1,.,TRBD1,TGTGCCAGTAGTATTGTGGGACAGGGGGCAGGCACTGAAGCTTTCTTT,CASSIVGQGAGTEAFF
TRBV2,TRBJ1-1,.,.,TGTGCCAGCAGCCGACATTCCATGAACACTGAAGCTTTCTTT,CASSRHSMNTEAFF
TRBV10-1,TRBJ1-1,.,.,TGCGCCAGCAGCAGGGGCTCGGTGAACACTGAAGCTTTCTTT,CASSRGSVNTEAFF
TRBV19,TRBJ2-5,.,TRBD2,TGTGCCAGTAGCTATGGACTAGCGGGGCAAGAGACCCAGTACTTC,CASSYGLAGQETQYF
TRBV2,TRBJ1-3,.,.,TGTGCCAGCAGTGAAGGGAACAGGATGGGAAACACCATATATTTT,CASSEGNRMGNTIYF
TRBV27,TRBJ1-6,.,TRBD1,TGTGCCAGCAGTTTTGGACAGGGGAGCACCTCACCCCTCCACTTT,CASSFGQGSTSPLHF
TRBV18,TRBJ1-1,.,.,TGTGCCAGCTCACCCCTCCCGTCGAACACTGAAGCTTTCTTT,CASSPLPSNTEAFF
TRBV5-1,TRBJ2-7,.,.,TGCGCCAGCAGCCAATCCTACGAGCAGTACTTC,CASSQSYEQYF
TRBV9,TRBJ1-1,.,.,TGTGCCAGCAGCCCACACCAGGGGCAGGACACTGAAGCTTTCTTT,CASSPHQGQDTEAFF
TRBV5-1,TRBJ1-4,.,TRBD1,TGCGCCAGCAGCCCACTCGGGACAGGGGGCGAAAAACTGTTTTTT,CASSPLGTGGEKLFF
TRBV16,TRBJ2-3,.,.,TGTGCCAGCAGCCAGCGAGCGGCTACGCAGTATTTT,CASSQRAATQYF
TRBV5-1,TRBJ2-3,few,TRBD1,TGCGCCAGCAGCCTTCAGGGGACAGGGGTAGGAGATACGCAGTATTTT,CASSLQGTGVGDTQYF
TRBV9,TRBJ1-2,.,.,TGTGCCAGCAGCGTAGCTTGGGGGGGACCTCAACCCAACCCTAACTATGGCTACACCTTC,CASSVAWGGPQPNPNYGYTF
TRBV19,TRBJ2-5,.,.,TGTGCCAGTAGTATTGAGACAGATCAAGAGACCCAGTACTTC,CASSIETDQETQYF
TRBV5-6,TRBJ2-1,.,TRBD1,TGTGCCAGCAGCCCGGACAGGTACAATGAGCAGTTCTTC,CASSPDRYNEQFF
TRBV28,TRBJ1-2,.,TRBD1,TGTGCCAGCAGGGAGGGACAGCCCGCCTATGGCTACACCTTC,CASREGQPAYGYTF
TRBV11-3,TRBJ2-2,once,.,TGTGCCAGCAGCGCGGGGACCGGGGAGCTGTTTTTT,CASSAGTGELFF